This is a list of T cell receptor beta chains from one sample in a study of patients and donors after allogeneic stem cell transplantation. MiXCR, applied by TCRdb to the RT-PCR reads, yields one record per CDR3 protein. The repertoire holds about 40,000 distinct CDR3 sequences, with 30% to 40% as singletons. Sequenced material: blood, either unsorted or a sorted T cell fraction (not recorded which). The source of these receptors is a human donor who was either an allogeneic HSCT recipient or a stem cell or donor lymphocyte infusion donor (not recorded which). It is not recorded whose cells these are; they may come from a transplant donor. The CDR3 runs from the conserved cysteine through the conserved F or W. A D gene is named only where the DNA matches it firmly. Some rows have no size entry. The others give once, few or many, or a class for an expanded clone.

V gene: TRBV12-3/TRBV12-4; CDR3 length: 15; clone size: NA; J gene: TRBJ2-7; D gene: TRBD2; CDR3 DNA: TGTGCCAGCAGTCGACCGGGACTAGCGGACTACGAGCAGTACTTC; CDR3 protein: CASSRPGLADYEQYF
V gene: TRBV29-1; CDR3 length: 15; clone size: few; J gene: TRBJ2-1; D gene: NA; CDR3 DNA: TGCAGCGTTGAAGAGACAGAGTTCTCCTACAATGAGCAGTTCTTC; CDR3 protein: CSVEETEFSYNEQFF
V gene: TRBV3-1; CDR3 length: 15; clone size: NA; J gene: TRBJ2-5; D gene: TRBD2; CDR3 DNA: TGTGCCAGTAATAGGCGGGAGGGCCTTCAGGAGACCCAGTACTTC; CDR3 protein: CASNRREGLQETQYF
V gene: TRBV5-1; CDR3 length: 14; clone size: NA; J gene: TRBJ2-1; D gene: NA; CDR3 DNA: TGCGCCAGCAGCTTGGCCGGAGGGGCCTGGACGCAGTTCTTC; CDR3 protein: CASSLAGGAWTQFF
V gene: TRBV5-4; CDR3 length: 15; clone size: NA; J gene: TRBJ2-1; D gene: NA; CDR3 DNA: TGTGCCAGCAGCTTCTTCCGGGACTTGGTCAATGAGCAGTTCTTC; CDR3 protein: CASSFFRDLVNEQFF
V gene: TRBV7-7; CDR3 length: 14; clone size: NA; J gene: TRBJ2-1; D gene: TRBD2; CDR3 DNA: TGTGCTAGCAGTCGGGCGGGAGTGGGTAATGAGCAGTTCTTC; CDR3 protein: CASSRAGVGNEQFF
V gene: TRBV9; CDR3 length: 16; clone size: NA; J gene: TRBJ2-1; D gene: NA; CDR3 DNA: TGTGCCAGCAGCGTAGCTGGGGGGTGGGCCTACAATGAGCAGTTCTTC; CDR3 protein: CASSVAGGWAYNEQFF
V gene: TRBV4-3; CDR3 length: 14; clone size: few; J gene: TRBJ2-3; D gene: NA; CDR3 DNA: TGCGCCAGCAGCCAAGTGCCTAGCACAGATACGCAGTATTTT; CDR3 protein: CASSQVPSTDTQYF
V gene: TRBV27; CDR3 length: 18; clone size: NA; J gene: TRBJ1-1; D gene: TRBD1; CDR3 DNA: TGTGCCAGCAGTTTCTTCGGCAGGGACAGGGAGGGTTCAACTGAAGCTTTCTTT; CDR3 protein: CASSFFGRDREGSTEAFF
V gene: TRBV9; CDR3 length: 16; clone size: NA; J gene: TRBJ2-7; D gene: TRBD1; CDR3 DNA: TGTGCCAGCAGCGTTGGACAGGGGAATGTCCCCTACGAGCAGTACTTC; CDR3 protein: CASSVGQGNVPYEQYF
V gene: TRBV7-2; CDR3 length: 18; clone size: NA; J gene: TRBJ2-5; D gene: TRBD2; CDR3 DNA: TGTGCCAGCAGCTTATCCCAGGTTATAGCGGGGAAGAAAGAGACCCAGTACTTC; CDR3 protein: CASSLSQVIAGKKETQYF
V gene: TRBV20-1; CDR3 length: 15; clone size: NA; J gene: TRBJ2-2; D gene: TRBD1; CDR3 DNA: TGCAGTGCTAGAAAGGGACAGAAGAACACCGGGGAGCTGTTTTTT; CDR3 protein: CSARKGQKNTGELFF
V gene: TRBV12-3/TRBV12-4; CDR3 length: 15; clone size: NA; J gene: TRBJ2-2; D gene: NA; CDR3 DNA: TGTGCCAGCAACCCCCAGGGACGGAACACCGGGGAGCTGTTTTTT; CDR3 protein: CASNPQGRNTGELFF
V gene: TRBV20-1; CDR3 length: 14; clone size: NA; J gene: TRBJ2-1; D gene: TRBD2; CDR3 DNA: TGCAGTGCCCCGAGCGCGGGAGTCAGAAATGAGCAGTTCTTC; CDR3 protein: CSAPSAGVRNEQFF
V gene: TRBV10-3; CDR3 length: 12; clone size: NA; J gene: TRBJ2-7; D gene: NA; CDR3 DNA: TGTGCCATCAGTGACCAAAGGTACGAGCAGTACTTC; CDR3 protein: CAISDQRYEQYF
V gene: TRBV19; CDR3 length: 14; clone size: NA; J gene: TRBJ1-1; D gene: NA; CDR3 DNA: TGTGCCAGTAGTATAGCCAGAGGGAACACTGAAGCTTTCTTT; CDR3 protein: CASSIARGNTEAFF
V gene: TRBV6-2/TRBV6-3; CDR3 length: 11; clone size: NA; J gene: TRBJ2-2; D gene: NA; CDR3 DNA: TGTGCCAGCAGGTTAACCGGGGAGCTGTTTTTT; CDR3 protein: CASRLTGELFF
V gene: TRBV5-1; CDR3 length: 14; clone size: NA; J gene: TRBJ2-3; D gene: NA; CDR3 DNA: TGCGCCAGCAGCTTGGGAGGGAGCACAGATACGCAGTATTTT; CDR3 protein: CASSLGGSTDTQYF
V gene: TRBV28; CDR3 length: 14; clone size: few; J gene: TRBJ1-4; D gene: NA; CDR3 DNA: TGTGCCAGCAGTTCAGGGTGGCCAATTTCGGGGCTGTTTTTT; CDR3 protein: CASSSGWPISGLFF
V gene: TRBV30; CDR3 length: 13; clone size: NA; J gene: TRBJ2-4; D gene: TRBD2; CDR3 DNA: TGTGCCTGGAGTGGGGGACTAGTGGACATTCAGTACTTC; CDR3 protein: CAWSGGLVDIQYF
V gene: TRBV29-1; CDR3 length: 12; clone size: NA; J gene: TRBJ1-1; D gene: NA; CDR3 DNA: TGCAGCGTTAGGAGGGGGAAGACTGAAGCTTTCTTT; CDR3 protein: CSVRRGKTEAFF
V gene: TRBV6-2/TRBV6-3; CDR3 length: 16; clone size: NA; J gene: TRBJ1-4; D gene: TRBD1; CDR3 DNA: TGTGCCAGCACCAAAGGACAGGGAAGGGCGAATGAAAAACTGTTTTTT; CDR3 protein: CASTKGQGRANEKLFF
V gene: TRBV5-6; CDR3 length: 16; clone size: few; J gene: TRBJ2-7; D gene: NA; CDR3 DNA: TGTGCCAGCAGCTTGGGATATGGACGAGGATCCTACGAGCAGTACTTC; CDR3 protein: CASSLGYGRGSYEQYF
V gene: TRBV20-1; CDR3 length: 13; clone size: NA; J gene: TRBJ2-7; D gene: NA; CDR3 DNA: TGCAGTGCTTTTAGCAACCAAGTCCACGAGCAGTACTTC; CDR3 protein: CSAFSNQVHEQYF
V gene: TRBV9; CDR3 length: 15; clone size: NA; J gene: TRBJ2-4; D gene: NA; CDR3 DNA: TGTGCCAGCAGCGTAGAAGGGTATGCGGAAAACATTCAGTACTTC; CDR3 protein: CASSVEGYAENIQYF
V gene: TRBV6-4; CDR3 length: 14; clone size: once; J gene: TRBJ2-3; D gene: NA; CDR3 DNA: TGTGCCAGCACGCCGGGAGAAGGGACAGATACGCAGTATTTT; CDR3 protein: CASTPGEGTDTQYF
V gene: TRBV4-1; CDR3 length: 17; clone size: many; J gene: TRBJ1-1; D gene: NA; CDR3 DNA: TGCGCCAGCAGCCAGCAAGGTAGCGGAGGCAAAGGCACTGAAGCTTTCTTT; CDR3 protein: CASSQQGSGGKGTEAFF
V gene: TRBV5-6; CDR3 length: 18; clone size: few; J gene: TRBJ2-7; D gene: TRBD2; CDR3 DNA: TGTGCCAGCAGAAGGGGACTAGCGGTCGCCCCCAGCTCCTACGAGCAGTACTTC; CDR3 protein: CASRRGLAVAPSSYEQYF
V gene: TRBV9; CDR3 length: 15; clone size: many; J gene: TRBJ2-2; D gene: TRBD2; CDR3 DNA: TGTGCCAGCAGCGAAACGGGACTAGAGACCGGGGAGCTGTTTTTT; CDR3 protein: CASSETGLETGELFF
V gene: TRBV7-9; CDR3 length: 11; clone size: few; J gene: TRBJ1-1; D gene: NA; CDR3 DNA: TGTGCCAGCAGCTTAGACACTGAAGCTTTCTTT; CDR3 protein: CASSLDTEAFF